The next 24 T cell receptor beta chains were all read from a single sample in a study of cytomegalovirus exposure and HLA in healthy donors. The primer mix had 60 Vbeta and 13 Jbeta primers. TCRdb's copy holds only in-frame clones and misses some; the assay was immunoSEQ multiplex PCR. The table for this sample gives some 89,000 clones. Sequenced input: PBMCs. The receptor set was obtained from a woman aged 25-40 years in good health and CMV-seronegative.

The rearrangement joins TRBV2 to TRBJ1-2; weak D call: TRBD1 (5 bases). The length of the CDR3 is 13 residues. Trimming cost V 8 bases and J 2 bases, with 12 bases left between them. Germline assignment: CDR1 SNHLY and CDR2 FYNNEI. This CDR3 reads CASLPGSNYGYTF. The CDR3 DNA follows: TGTGCCAGCCTGCCAGGGTCGAACTATGGCTACACCTTC.

CDR3 in amino acids: CASRPGGGPLNEQFF. The DNA for the CDR3 is TGTGCCAGCAGGCCTGGAGGAGGGCCGCTCAATGAGCAGTTCTTC. The J gene is TRBJ2-1, the V gene TRBV6-1, with D possibly matching TRBD2 (6 bases). Trimming took off 6 bases at V and 6 bases at J, with 18 bases between the two ends. The CDR3 loop spans 15 amino acids. From germline, CDR1 is MNHNS and CDR2 SASEGT.

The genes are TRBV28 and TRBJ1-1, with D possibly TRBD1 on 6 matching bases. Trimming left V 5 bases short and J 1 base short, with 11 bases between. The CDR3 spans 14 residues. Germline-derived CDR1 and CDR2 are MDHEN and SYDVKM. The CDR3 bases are TGTGCCAGCAGTCTCGTAGGGGGGAACACTGAAGCTTTCTTT. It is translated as CASSLVGGNTEAFF.

DNA of the CDR3: TGTGCCAGCAGTTACGGCCTAGGGGGCGGTGATACGCAGTATTTT. As protein: CASSYGLGGGDTQYF. The rearrangement links TRBV6-5 to TRBJ2-3, with TRBD1 identical over 7 bases. Germline V gives CDR1 MNHEY, CDR2 SVGAGI. This CDR3 spans 15 amino acids. The trim removed 2 bases at V and 6 bases at J, leaving 8 bases unmatched.

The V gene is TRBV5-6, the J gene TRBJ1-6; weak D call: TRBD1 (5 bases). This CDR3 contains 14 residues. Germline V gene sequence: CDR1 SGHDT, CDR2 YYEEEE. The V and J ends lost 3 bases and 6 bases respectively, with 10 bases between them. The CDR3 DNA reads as TGTGCCAGCAGCTCAAGACAGATTAATTCACCCCTCCACTTT. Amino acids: CASSSRQINSPLHF.

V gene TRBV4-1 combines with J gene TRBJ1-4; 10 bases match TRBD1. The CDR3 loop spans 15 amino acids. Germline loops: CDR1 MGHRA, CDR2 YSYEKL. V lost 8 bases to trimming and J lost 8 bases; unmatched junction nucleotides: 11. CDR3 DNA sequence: TGCGCCAGCGGAAGCATGGGGACAGGGGACGAAAAACTGTTTTTT. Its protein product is CASGSMGTGDEKLFF.

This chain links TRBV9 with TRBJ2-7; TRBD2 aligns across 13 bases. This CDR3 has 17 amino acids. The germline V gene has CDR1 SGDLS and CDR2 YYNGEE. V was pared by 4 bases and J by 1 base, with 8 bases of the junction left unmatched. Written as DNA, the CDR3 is TGTGCCAGCAGCCCCATAGGACTAGCGGGAGCGTCCTACGAGCAGTACTTC. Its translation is CASSPIGLAGASYEQYF.

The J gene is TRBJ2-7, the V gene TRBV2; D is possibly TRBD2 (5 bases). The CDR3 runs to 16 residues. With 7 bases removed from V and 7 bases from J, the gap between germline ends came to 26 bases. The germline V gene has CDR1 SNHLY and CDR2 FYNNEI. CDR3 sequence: CASTLGGLGGFVEQYF. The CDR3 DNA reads TGTGCCAGCACCTTAGGAGGTTTAGGAGGATTTGTTGAGCAGTACTTC.

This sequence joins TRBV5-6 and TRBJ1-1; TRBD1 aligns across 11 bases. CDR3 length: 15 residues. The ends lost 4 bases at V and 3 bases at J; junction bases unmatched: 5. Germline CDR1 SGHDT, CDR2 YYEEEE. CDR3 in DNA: TGTGCCAGCAGCCGGACAGGGGGCAGGGACACTGAAGCTTTCTTT. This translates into CASSRTGGRDTEAFF.

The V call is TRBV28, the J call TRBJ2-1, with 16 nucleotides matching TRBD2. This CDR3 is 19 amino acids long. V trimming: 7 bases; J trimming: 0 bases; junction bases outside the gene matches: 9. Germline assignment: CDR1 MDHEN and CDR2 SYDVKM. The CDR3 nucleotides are TGTGCCAGCAAGATGGGACTAGCGGGAGGGAAGTTCTCCTACAATGAGCAGTTCTTC. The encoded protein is CASKMGLAGGKFSYNEQFF.

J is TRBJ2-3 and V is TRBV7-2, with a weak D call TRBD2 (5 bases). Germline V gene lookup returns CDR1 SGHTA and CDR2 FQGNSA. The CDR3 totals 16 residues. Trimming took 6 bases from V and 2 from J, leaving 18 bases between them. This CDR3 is CASSPRAGPFTDTQYF. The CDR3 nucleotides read TGTGCCAGCAGTCCAAGGGCGGGCCCCTTCACAGATACGCAGTATTTT.

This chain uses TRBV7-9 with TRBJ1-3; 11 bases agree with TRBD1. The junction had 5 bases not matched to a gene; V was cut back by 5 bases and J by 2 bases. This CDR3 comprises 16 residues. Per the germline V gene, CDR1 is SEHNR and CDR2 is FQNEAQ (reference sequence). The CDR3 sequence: CASSVDRGPAGNTIYF. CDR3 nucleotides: TGTGCCAGCAGCGTGGACAGGGGGCCGGCTGGAAACACCATATATTTT.

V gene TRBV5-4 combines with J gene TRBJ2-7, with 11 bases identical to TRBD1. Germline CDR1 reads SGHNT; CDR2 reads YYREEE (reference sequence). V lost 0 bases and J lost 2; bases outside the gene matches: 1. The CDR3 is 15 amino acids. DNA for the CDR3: TGTGCCAGCAGCTTGGGGGACAGGGGGACCTACGAGCAGTACTTC. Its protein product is CASSLGDRGTYEQYF.

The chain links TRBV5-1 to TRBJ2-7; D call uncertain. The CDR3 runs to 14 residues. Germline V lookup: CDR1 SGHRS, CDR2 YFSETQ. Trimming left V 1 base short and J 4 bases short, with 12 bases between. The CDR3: CASSLSPSPYEQYF. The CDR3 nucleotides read TGCGCCAGCAGCTTGTCCCCGAGTCCGTACGAGCAGTACTTC.

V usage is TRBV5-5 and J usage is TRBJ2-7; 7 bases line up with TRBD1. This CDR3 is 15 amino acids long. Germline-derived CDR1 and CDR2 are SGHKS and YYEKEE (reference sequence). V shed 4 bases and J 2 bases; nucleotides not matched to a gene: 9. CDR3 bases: TGTGCCAGCAGCGTACCGACAGGGAGAACCTACGAGCAGTACTTC. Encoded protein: CASSVPTGRTYEQYF.

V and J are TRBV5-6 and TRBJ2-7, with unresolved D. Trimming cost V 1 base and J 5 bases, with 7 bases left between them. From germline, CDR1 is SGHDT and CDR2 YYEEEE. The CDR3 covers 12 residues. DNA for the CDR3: TGTGCCAGCAGCTTGTTGCGTGACGAGCAGTACTTC. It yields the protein CASSLLRDEQYF.

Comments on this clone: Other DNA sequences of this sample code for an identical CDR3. The DNA for the CDR3 is TGTGCCAGCAGCTTAGGACAGGGCGGCCAGCCCCAGCATTTT. This translates into CASSLGQGGQPQHF. The chain has TRBV7-6 and TRBJ1-5; 7 bases fit TRBD1. The ends lost 1 base at V and 7 bases at J; junction bases unmatched: 4. Germline CDR1 is SGHVS and CDR2 is FNYEAQ. The CDR3 sequence is 14 residues long.

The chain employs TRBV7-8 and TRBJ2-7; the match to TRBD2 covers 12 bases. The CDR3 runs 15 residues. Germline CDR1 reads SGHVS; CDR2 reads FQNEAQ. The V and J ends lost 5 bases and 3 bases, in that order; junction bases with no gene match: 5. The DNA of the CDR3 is TGTGCCAGCAGCCTCCGGACTAGCGGGAACTACGAGCAGTACTTC. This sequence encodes CASSLRTSGNYEQYF.

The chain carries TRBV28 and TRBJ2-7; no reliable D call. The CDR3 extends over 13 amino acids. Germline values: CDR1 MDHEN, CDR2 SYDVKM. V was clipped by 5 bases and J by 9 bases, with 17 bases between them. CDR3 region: CASSPSSLFGQYF. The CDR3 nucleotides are TGTGCCAGCAGTCCCTCTAGTCTGTTTGGGCAGTACTTC.

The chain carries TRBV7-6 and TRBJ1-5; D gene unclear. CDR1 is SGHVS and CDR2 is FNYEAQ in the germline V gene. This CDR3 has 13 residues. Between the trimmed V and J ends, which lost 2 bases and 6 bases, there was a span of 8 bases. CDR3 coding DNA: TGTGCCAGCAGCTTAAAAGAAGCTCAGCCCCAGCATTTT. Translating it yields CASSLKEAQPQHF.

Written as DNA, the CDR3 is TGTGCCATCAGTGTTGGGGCGGCGGACTATGGCTACACCTTC. The encoded protein is CAISVGAADYGYTF. The rearrangement links TRBV10-3 to TRBJ1-2; D is possibly TRBD1 (5 bases). V lost 4 bases, J lost 3 bases, and 12 bases lay in between. Per germline, CDR1 ENHRY and CDR2 SYGVKD. The CDR3 sequence is 14 residues long.

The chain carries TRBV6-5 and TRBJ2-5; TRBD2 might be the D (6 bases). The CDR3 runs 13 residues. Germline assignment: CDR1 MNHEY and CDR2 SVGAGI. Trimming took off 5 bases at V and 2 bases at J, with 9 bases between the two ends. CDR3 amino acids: CASSRERQETQYF. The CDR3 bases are TGTGCCAGCAGTCGGGAGCGACAAGAGACCCAGTACTTC.

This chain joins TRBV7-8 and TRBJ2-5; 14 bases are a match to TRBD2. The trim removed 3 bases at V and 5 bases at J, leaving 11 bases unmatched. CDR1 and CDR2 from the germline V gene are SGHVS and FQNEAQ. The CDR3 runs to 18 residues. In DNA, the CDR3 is TGTGCCAGCAGCTTCGGACTAGCGGGAGGCTCTTATATGGAGACCCAGTACTTC. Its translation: CASSFGLAGGSYMETQYF.

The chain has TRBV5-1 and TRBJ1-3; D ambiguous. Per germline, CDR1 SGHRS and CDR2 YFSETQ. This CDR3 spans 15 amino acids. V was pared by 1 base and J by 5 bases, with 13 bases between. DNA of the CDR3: TGCGCCAGCAGCTTGTTGCCAGACAATAGAAACACCATATATTTT. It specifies CASSLLPDNRNTIYF. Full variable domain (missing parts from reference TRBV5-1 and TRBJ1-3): KAGVTQTPRYLIKTRGQQVTLSCSPISGHRSVSWYQQTPGQGLQFLFEYFSETQRNKGNFPGRFSGRQFSNSRSEMNVSTLELGDSALYLCASSLLPDNRNTIYFGEGSWLTVV.